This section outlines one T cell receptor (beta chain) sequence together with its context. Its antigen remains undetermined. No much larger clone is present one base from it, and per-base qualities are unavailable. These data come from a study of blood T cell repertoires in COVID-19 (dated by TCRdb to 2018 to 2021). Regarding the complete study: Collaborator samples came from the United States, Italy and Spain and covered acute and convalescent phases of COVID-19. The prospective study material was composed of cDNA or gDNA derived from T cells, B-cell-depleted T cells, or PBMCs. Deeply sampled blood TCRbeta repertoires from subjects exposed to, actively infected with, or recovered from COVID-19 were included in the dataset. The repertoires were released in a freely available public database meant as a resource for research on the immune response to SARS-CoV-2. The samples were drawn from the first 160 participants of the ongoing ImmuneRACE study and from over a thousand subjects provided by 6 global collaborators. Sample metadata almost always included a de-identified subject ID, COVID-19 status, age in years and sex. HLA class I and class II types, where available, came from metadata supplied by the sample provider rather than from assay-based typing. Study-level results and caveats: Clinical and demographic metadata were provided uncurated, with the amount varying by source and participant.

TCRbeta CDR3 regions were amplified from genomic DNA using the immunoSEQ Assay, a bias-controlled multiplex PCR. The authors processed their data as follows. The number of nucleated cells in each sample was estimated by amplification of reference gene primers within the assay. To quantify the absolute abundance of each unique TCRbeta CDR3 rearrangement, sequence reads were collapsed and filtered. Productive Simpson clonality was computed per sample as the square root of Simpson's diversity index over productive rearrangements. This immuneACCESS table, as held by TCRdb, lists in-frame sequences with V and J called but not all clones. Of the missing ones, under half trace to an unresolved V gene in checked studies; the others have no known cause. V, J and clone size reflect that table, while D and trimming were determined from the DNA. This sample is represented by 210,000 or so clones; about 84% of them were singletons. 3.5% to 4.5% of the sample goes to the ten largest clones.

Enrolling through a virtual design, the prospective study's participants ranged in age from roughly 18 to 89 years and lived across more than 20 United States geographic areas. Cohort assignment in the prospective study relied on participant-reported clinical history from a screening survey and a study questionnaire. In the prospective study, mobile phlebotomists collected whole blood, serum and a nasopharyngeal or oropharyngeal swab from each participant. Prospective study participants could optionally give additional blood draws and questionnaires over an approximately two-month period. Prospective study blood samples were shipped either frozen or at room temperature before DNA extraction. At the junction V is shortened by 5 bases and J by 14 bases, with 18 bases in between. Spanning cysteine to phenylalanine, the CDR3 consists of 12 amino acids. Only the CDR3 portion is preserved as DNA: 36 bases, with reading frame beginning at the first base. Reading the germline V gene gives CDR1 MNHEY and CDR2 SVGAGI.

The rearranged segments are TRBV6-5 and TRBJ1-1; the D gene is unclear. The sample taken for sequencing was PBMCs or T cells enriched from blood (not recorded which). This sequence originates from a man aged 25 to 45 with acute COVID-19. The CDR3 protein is CASSRGTANMFF. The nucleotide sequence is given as TGTGCCAGCAGTCGCGGAACCGCTAATATGTTCTTT.